Shown below are 7 T cell receptor beta chains from a single sample sequenced in a study of tumor-infiltrating lymphocytes in primary liver carcinoma. A constant-region primer served to make TCR beta cDNA from about 0.45 ug total RNA. Generation of the TCR beta libraries relied on three nested multiplex PCR rounds using slightly modified ARM-PCR. Rounds one and two of PCR, each of 9 to 11 cycles, were primed with TRBV1-TRBV30 forward primers and a C-beta reverse primer. TCRdb reprocessed the multiplex PCR reads with MiXCR, giving one entry per CDR3 protein. The sample has 330,000 or so distinct CDR3 sequences, less than 75% seen once; the top ten hold 5.5% to 7%. Germline DNA was also extracted, with blood RNA taken from unsorted whole blood. Specimen: peripheral blood. The source is a man aged 40-55 years with primary liver carcinoma and hepatitis B virus infection.

Comment on this clonotype: A much larger clone lies a single base off, so this may be a read error. The chain joins TRBV13 to TRBJ2-1; no clear D. V gave up 5 bases and J gave up 10 bases, with 15 bases separating them. Germline lookup yields CDR1 PRHDT and CDR2 FYEKMQ (reference sequence). This CDR3 comprises 13 residues. The CDR3 sequence is CASSPASSGEQFF. The DNA of the CDR3 is TGTGCCAGCAGCCCCGCTTCGTCCGGCGAGCAGTTCTTC.

This clonotype was observed a few times. It may be a read error: a sequence one base away is much more abundant. V is TRBV4-1 and J is TRBJ2-7, with D hard to call. In germline, CDR1 is MGHRA, CDR2 YSYEKL. This CDR3 has 15 amino acids. CDR3 nucleotide sequence: TGCACCAGCAGCCAGGTGTATTTGGGGACCTACGAGCAGTACTTC. This translates into CTSSQVYLGTYEQYF.

Of note for this clonotype: One end of the junction fails to match germline, which may point to a read error. This rearrangement joins TRBV10-3 to TRBJ1-6; no clear D. Germline V gene lookup returns CDR1 ENHRY and CDR2 SYGVKD. CDR3 length equals 12 residues. The chain's CDR3 is CTIRTEESPLHF. Written as DNA, the CDR3 is TGTACCATCCGAACTGAGGAATCACCCCTCCACTTT.

This clonotype showed up many times. This chain joins TRBV10-3 and TRBJ1-1, with TRBD1 matching over 7 bases. There are 14 residues in the CDR3. Germline V gives CDR1 ENHRY, CDR2 SYGVKD. Germline trimming cut 4 bases from V and 0 bases from J; bases unmatched to any gene: 2. The DNA of the CDR3 is TGTGCCATCAGTGGTCAGGGGGTGAACACTGAAGCTTTCTTT. Translating gives CAISGQGVNTEAFF.

The gene calls are TRBV12-3 or TRBV12-4 and TRBJ1-1; the D is unclear. V was cut by 6 bases and J by 2 bases, with 4 bases left in between. CDR3 length: 11 residues. CDR3 amino acids: CASRFNTEAFF. The CDR3, as DNA: TGTGCCAGCAGATTTAACACTGAAGCTTTCTTT.

The CDR3 region has the DNA TGTGCCAGCAGCTCCAGGGCCTACGACCAGTACGTC. Encoded protein: CASSSRAYDQYV. The V call is TRBV11-1, the J call TRBJ2-7; a weak D match, TRBD1 (5 bases). The germline V gene has CDR1 SGHAT and CDR2 FQDESV (reference sequence). CDR3 length: 12 amino acids.

Turning to this clonotype: The final CDR3 position lacks the conserved phenylalanine or tryptophan, pointing to a likely read error. The chain combines TRBV4-2 with TRBJ2-7; D is possibly TRBD2 (6 bases). V was clipped by 1 base and J by 2 bases, with 9 bases between them. In germline, CDR1 is LGHNA, CDR2 YNFKEQ. The CDR3 has 14 residues. The CDR3 region is CASSQGLGAYEQYL. The CDR3 coding sequence is TGTGCCAGCAGCCAAGGACTAGGTGCCTACGAGCAGTACCTC.